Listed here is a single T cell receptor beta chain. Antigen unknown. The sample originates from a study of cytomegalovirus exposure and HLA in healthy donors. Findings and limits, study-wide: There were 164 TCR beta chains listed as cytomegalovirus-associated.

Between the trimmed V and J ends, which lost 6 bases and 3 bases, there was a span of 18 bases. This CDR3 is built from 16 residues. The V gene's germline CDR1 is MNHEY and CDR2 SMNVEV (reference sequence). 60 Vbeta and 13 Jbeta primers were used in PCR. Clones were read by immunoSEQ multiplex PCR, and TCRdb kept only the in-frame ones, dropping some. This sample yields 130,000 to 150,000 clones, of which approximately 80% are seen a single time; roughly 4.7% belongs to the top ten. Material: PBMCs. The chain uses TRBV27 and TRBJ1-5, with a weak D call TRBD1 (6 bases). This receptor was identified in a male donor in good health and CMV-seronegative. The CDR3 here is CASSPTGFRNNQPQHF. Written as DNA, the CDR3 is TGTGCCAGCAGCCCCACAGGGTTTCGGAACAATCAGCCCCAGCATTTT.